This entry features one T cell receptor (beta chain) sequence. No antigen is known for it. No much larger clone is present one base from it, and per-base qualities are unavailable. Clipping removes 8 bases from V and 3 bases from J, with 22 as the unmatched junction base count. The germline V gene sets CDR1 to MGHDK and CDR2 to SYGVNS. Its CDR3 holds 19 amino acids, cysteine through phenylalanine. Just CDR3 DNA is preserved here, 57 bases in frame from base 1. The data are from a study of type 1 and type 2 diabetes patients (dated by TCRdb to the mid-2010s). For context, the study as a whole: Eight or nine type 1 diabetes patients, four type 2 diabetes patients and roughly 6 nondiabetic controls were recruited in China to form the cohort. Type 2 diabetes patients were used as a disease comparison group for the type 1 diabetes patients. In the study, high-throughput sequencing was used to profile TCRbeta repertoires so that type 1 diabetes, type 2 diabetes and nondiabetic individuals could be compared. TCRbeta libraries were sequenced paired-end on Illumina HiSeq 2000 or MiSeq instruments. Altogether, roughly 20 million paired-end reads were produced across the whole study. Across the study, CD4+ and CD8+ T cells were positively selected from PBMCs by means of CD4 or CD8 MicroBeads on MACS columns. V gene usage was similar between roughly 22-cycle and approximately 25-cycle amplification, suggesting similar primer efficiencies and random PCR bias.

Sequencing was carried out with an Illumina MiSeq. For TCRbeta CDR3 amplification, the template was genomic DNA taken from the sorted T cell subsets. Multiplex PCR with 30 forward and 13 reverse primers amplified the TCRbeta CDR3 region. PCR products were purified with AMPure XP beads, after which indices and adaptors were added in a second approximately 27-cycle PCR. Libraries were gel-purified using the QIAquick Gel Extraction Kit before sequencing. As for the authors' bioinformatics: FLASH was used to merge the paired-end reads, and IgBLAST was used to align the reads to IMGT V, D and J germline references. Reads with below 70% alignment identity to germline references were discarded, leaving 9.5 million to 13 million reads study-wide. Following IMGT definitions, CDR3 boundaries, reading frame and productivity were assigned. Highly-expanded clones were defined as clones making up 1% or more of reads, and normalized Shannon entropy was used to measure diversity. Unpaired two-tailed t-tests were used to test group differences in Shannon entropy. TCRdb trimmed the raw reads at Q25, called clones with MiXCR and kept productive beta chains. Merged by CDR3 protein, the rows form single entries marked with the most common genes and DNA. The authors' filters were not applied to this entry. The sample has some 250,000 distinct CDR3 sequences on record, roughly 50% of them singletons. Around 15% of the sample is taken by the ten largest.

Findings and caveats that apply to the study as a whole: Only a limited number of T2D and control samples were sequenced, so some T1D-only HECs might also appear in more T2D or control samples. The study groups were not matched for age and gender, which could possibly have biased interpretation. Type 2 diabetes patients had few highly-expanded CD4+ clones (median one), and those clones made up a median approximately 3.9% of reads. Type 2 diabetes and control samples had highly correlated V and J gene usage patterns, with the correlation between samples averaging roughly 0.97. In both CD4+ and CD8+ T cells, type 2 diabetes repertoires were highly diverse and significantly more diverse than type 1 diabetes repertoires.

All diabetic patients met standard classification criteria for type 1 or type 2 diabetes, with glucose and C-peptide assessed by WHO-recommended methods. Donors with other autoimmune diseases or infections within the previous four weeks were excluded from participation. From each participant, about 10 milliliters of peripheral blood were collected. LymphoPrep density separation was used to isolate PBMCs. The V and J genes are TRBV25-1 and TRBJ2-5, with 9 bases aligning to TRBD2. The specimen sequenced was peripheral blood mononuclear cells (PBMCs). The source of this sequence is a young man with type 2 diabetes. Here the CDR3 is given as CASPGRGREREVREETQYF. The DNA sequence reads TGTGCCAGCCCGGGGAGGGGGCGCGAGCGGGAGGTAAGGGAAGAGACCCAGTACTTC.